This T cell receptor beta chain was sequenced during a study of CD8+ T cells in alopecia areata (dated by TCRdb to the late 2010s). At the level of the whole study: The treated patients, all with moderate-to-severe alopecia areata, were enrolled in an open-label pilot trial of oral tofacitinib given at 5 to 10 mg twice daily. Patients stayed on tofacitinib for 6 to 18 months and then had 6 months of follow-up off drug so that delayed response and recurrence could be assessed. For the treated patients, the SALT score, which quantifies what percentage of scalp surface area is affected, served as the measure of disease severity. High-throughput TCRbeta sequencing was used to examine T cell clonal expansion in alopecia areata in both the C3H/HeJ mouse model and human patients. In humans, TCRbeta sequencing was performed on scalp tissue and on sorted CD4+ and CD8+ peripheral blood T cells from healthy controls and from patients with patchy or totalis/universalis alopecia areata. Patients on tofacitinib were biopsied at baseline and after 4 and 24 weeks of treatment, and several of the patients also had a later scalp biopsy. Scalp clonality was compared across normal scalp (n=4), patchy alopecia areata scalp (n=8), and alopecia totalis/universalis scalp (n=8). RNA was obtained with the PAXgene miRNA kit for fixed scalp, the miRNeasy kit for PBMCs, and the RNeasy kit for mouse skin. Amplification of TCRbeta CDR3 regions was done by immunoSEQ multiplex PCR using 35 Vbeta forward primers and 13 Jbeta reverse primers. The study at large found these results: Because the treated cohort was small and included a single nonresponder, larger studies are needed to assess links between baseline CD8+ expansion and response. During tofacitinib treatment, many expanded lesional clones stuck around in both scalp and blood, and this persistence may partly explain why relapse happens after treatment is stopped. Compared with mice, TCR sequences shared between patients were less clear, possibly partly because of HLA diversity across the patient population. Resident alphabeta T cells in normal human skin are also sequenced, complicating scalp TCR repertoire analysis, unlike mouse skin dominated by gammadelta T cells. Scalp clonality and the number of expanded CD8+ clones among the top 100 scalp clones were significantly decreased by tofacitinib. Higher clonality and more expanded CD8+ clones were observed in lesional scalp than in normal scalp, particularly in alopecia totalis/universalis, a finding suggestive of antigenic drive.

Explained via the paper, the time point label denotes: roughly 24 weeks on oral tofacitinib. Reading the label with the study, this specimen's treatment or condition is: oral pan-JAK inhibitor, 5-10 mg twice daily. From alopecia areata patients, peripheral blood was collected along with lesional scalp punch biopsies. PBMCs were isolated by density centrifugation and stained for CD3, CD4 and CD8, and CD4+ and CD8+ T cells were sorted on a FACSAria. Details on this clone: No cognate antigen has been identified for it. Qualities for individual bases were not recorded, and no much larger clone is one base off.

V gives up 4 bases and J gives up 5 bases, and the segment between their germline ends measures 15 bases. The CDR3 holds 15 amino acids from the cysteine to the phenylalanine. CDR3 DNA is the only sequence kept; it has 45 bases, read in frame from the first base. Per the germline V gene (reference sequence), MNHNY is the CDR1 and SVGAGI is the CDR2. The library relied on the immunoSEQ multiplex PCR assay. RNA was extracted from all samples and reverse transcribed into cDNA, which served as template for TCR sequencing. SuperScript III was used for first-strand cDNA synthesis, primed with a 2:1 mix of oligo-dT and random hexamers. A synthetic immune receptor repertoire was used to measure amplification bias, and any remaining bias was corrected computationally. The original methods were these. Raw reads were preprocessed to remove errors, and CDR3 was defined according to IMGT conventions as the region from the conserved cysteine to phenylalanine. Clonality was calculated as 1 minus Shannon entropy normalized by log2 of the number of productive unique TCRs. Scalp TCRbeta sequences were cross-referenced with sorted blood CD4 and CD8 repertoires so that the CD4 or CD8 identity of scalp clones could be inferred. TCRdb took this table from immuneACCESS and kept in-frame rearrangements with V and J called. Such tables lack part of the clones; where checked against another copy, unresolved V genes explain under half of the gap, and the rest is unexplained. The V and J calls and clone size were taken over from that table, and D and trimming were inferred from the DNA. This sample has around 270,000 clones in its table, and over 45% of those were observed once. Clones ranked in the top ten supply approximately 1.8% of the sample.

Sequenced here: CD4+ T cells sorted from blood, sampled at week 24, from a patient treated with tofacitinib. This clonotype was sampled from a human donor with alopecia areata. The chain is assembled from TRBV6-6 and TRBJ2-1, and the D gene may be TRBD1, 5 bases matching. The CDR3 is CASSSDILVHNEQFF. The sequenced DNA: TGTGCCAGCAGTTCGGACATTTTGGTCCACAATGAGCAGTTCTTC.